Below are 22 T cell receptor beta chains sequenced from a single sample in a study of identical twins. One entry per CDR3 protein, called by TCRdb with MiXCR from the 5' RACE reads. The data show 690,000 or so distinct CDR3 sequences, 8.5% to 9.5% seen once. These records were also assigned to another study, of yellow fever vaccine responses in identical twins.

What was sequenced was PBMCs. The source of these receptors is a woman aged 18-35 years in good health.

This clonotype was detected many times. The genes are TRBV4-2 and TRBJ2-1; 8 bases line up with TRBD1. V trimming: 4 bases; J trimming: 6 bases; junction bases outside the gene matches: 8. CDR1 is LGHNA, CDR2 YNFKEQ, per germline. The CDR3 contains 15 residues. CDR3 protein: CASSLLGQGLNEQFF. CDR3 DNA sequence: TGTGCCAGCAGCCTCTTAGGACAGGGCCTCAATGAGCAGTTCTTC.

The chain employs TRBV11-2 and TRBJ2-5, with D possibly matching TRBD2 (5 bases). Per the germline V gene, CDR1 is SGHAT and CDR2 is FQNNGV. The CDR3 consists of 12 residues. V dropped 5 bases and J dropped 5 bases, with 9 bases sitting between them. CDR3 in DNA: TGTGCCAGCAGCACTAGTAGTGAGACCCAGTACTTC. Its translation: CASSTSSETQYF.

The table lists this clonotype with a few counts. The chain combines TRBV24-1 with TRBJ2-2; 8 bases are shared with TRBD2. Germline-derived CDR1 and CDR2 are KGHDR and SFDVKD. V shed 3 bases and J 6 bases; nucleotides not matched to a gene: 5. The CDR3 contains 15 residues. This CDR3 is CATSDKGLVSGELFF. CDR3 bases: TGTGCCACCAGTGATAAGGGACTAGTATCCGGGGAGCTGTTTTTT.

The table lists this clonotype with a few counts. The chain combines TRBV10-2 with TRBJ1-2, with a possible D match to TRBD1 (6 bases). V was shortened by 3 bases and J by 3 bases, with 11 bases between the two germline ends. The CDR3 totals 14 residues. Germline V lookup: CDR1 WSHSY, CDR2 SAAADI. DNA for the CDR3: TGCGCCAGCAGTGACGGACAGACTTACTATGGCTACACCTTC. Translation: CASSDGQTYYGYTF.

The J gene is TRBJ2-5, the V gene TRBV6-1; D is undetermined. The CDR3 is 15 amino acids. Deletions cut 6 bases from V and 6 bases from J, with 20 bases between. Per germline, CDR1 MNHNS and CDR2 SASEGT. The CDR3: CASRQWERVEKTQYF. Written as DNA, the CDR3 is TGTGCCAGCAGACAATGGGAAAGGGTGGAGAAGACCCAGTACTTC.

This clonotype has just a few counts. The V and J genes are TRBV27 and TRBJ1-6; no definite D call. Trimming stripped 2 bases from V and 6 bases from J, with 8 bases between. Germline V gene sequence: CDR1 MNHEY, CDR2 SMNVEV (reference sequence). The CDR3 sequence is 14 residues long. Here the CDR3 reads CASSLKGFNSPLHF. CDR3 nucleotides: TGTGCCAGCAGTTTAAAAGGGTTTAATTCACCCCTCCACTTT.

This clonotype occurred a few times. The chain combines TRBV6-2 or TRBV6-3 with TRBJ2-1, with 7 bases aligning to TRBD2. CDR1 is MNHEY, CDR2 SVGEGT, per germline. The trim removed 0 bases at V and 0 bases at J, leaving 8 bases unmatched. The CDR3 totals 18 residues. The CDR3: CASSYSSLAVSSYNEQFF. CDR3 sequence (DNA): TGTGCCAGCAGTTACTCGAGTCTAGCGGTAAGCTCCTACAATGAGCAGTTCTTC.

The V call is TRBV4-3, the J call TRBJ2-7, with D possibly being TRBD1 (6 bases). The CDR3 loop spans 17 amino acids. Germline-derived CDR1 and CDR2 are LGHNA and YSLEER. V was trimmed by 2 bases and J by 2 bases, leaving 19 bases between them. Written as DNA, the CDR3 is TGCGCCAGCAGCCAACCTGGGGGCACCGAGCCAGCCTACGAGCAGTACTTC. Translation gives CASSQPGGTEPAYEQYF.

The CDR3 DNA reads as TGTGCCAGCAGTGACAGGACCTACTACGAGCAGTACTTC. This codes for CASSDRTYYEQYF. This chain links TRBV2 with TRBJ2-7; D gene unclear. In germline, CDR1 is SNHLY, CDR2 FYNNEI. The CDR3 sequence is 13 residues long. The ends were cut back, 3 bases at V and 3 bases at J, with 9 bases in the middle. Full variable domain (missing parts from reference TRBV2 and TRBJ2-7): EPEVTQTPSHQVTQMGQEVILRCVPISNHLYFYWYRQILGQKVEFLVSFYNNEISEKSEIFDDQFSVERPDGSNFTLKIRSTKLEDSAMYFCASSDRTYYEQYFGPGTRLTVT.

This clonotype turned up a few times. The chain has TRBV3-1 and TRBJ2-1; 9 nucleotides line up with TRBD1. The germline V gene has CDR1 LGHDT and CDR2 YNNKEL (reference sequence). After removal of 1 base from V and 8 bases from J, the junction contained 3 bases not matched to a gene. This CDR3 is built from 14 residues. The CDR3: CASSQGQGVHEQFF. In DNA form, the CDR3 reads TGTGCCAGCAGCCAAGGACAGGGGGTCCATGAGCAGTTCTTC.

This clonotype came up a few times. V and J are TRBV28 and TRBJ2-1, with D perhaps matching TRBD2 (6 bases). There are 14 residues in the CDR3. The germline CDR1 and CDR2 sequences are MDHEN and SYDVKM. Deletions cut 8 bases from V and 3 bases from J, with 14 bases between. CDR3 bases: TGTGCCAGCGCTACTAGCACCTACTACAATGAGCAGTTCTTC. It encodes CASATSTYYNEQFF.

This chain's CDR3 is CATSDLGTGTDNEQFF. CDR3 nucleotide sequence: TGTGCCACCAGTGATTTGGGTACCGGGACGGACAATGAGCAGTTCTTC. The rearrangement links TRBV24-1 to TRBJ2-1; D possibly matches TRBD1 or TRBD2 (5 bases each). Trimming took 0 bases from V and 5 from J, leaving 13 bases between them. Looked up from germline, CDR1 is KGHDR and CDR2 is SFDVKD. The length of the CDR3 is 16 residues.

The chain employs TRBV12-3 or TRBV12-4 and TRBJ2-5; 9 bases are shared with TRBD2. The length of the CDR3 is 15 residues. V was clipped by 6 bases and J by 3 bases; unmatched bases: 8. For the CDR3, the DNA is TGTGCCAGCAGCTGGGGCGGGAGGGTGGAAGAGACCCAGTACTTC. It is translated as CASSWGGRVEETQYF.

This clonotype has more than one count but fewer than ten. The chain combines TRBV7-6 with TRBJ2-7; 9 bases line up with TRBD1. The CDR3 extends over 14 amino acids. Trimming removed 5 bases from V and 3 bases from J; junction bases left unmatched: 5. Germline values: CDR1 SGHVS, CDR2 FNYEAQ. The CDR3 coding sequence is TGTGCCAGCAGCCGTACGGACAGGGGCTACGAGCAGTACTTC. Residues: CASSRTDRGYEQYF.

This clonotype was seen many times. This chain uses TRBV29-1 with TRBJ2-7; D may be TRBD1 (6 bases). The germline V gene encodes CDR1 SQVTM and CDR2 ANQGSEA. The CDR3 runs 13 residues. The germline V and J ends were trimmed by 7 bases and 0 bases, with 13 bases remaining between them. The CDR3 nucleotides are TGCAGCGCAGGACAGTTAAGCTCCTACGAGCAGTACTTC. This codes for CSAGQLSSYEQYF.

In its sample, this clonotype was seen a few times. The V call is TRBV29-1, the J call TRBJ1-2, with D unclear. Trimming took off 5 bases at V and 7 bases at J, with 11 bases between the two ends. The germline gives CDR1 SQVTM, CDR2 ANQGSEA. The CDR3 is 11 residues long. CDR3 residues: CSVREKAGYTF. The CDR3, as DNA: TGCAGCGTTCGGGAGAAGGCTGGCTACACCTTC.

This clonotype was picked up a small number of times. The rearrangement joins TRBV12-3 or TRBV12-4 to TRBJ2-5, with D possibly matching TRBD1 (6 bases). This CDR3 is 16 amino acids long. V lost 5 bases and J lost 5, with 21 bases in between. The DNA of the CDR3 is TGTGCCAGCAGTCGAATCACAGGGTCCATTGGGGAGACCCAGTACTTC. Protein sequence: CASSRITGSIGETQYF.

This clonotype was observed at least ten times. The CDR3 DNA reads TGTGCCAGCAGCTTGGAGACAGGGGGCACCGGGGAGCTGTTTTTT. The encoded protein is CASSLETGGTGELFF. The chain couples TRBV5-4 to TRBJ2-2; 9 nucleotides match TRBD1. Germline CDR1 SGHNT, CDR2 YYREEE (reference sequence). This CDR3 contains 15 residues. The ends lost 0 bases at V and 4 bases at J; junction bases unmatched: 1.

V and J are TRBV5-1 and TRBJ2-6, with no clear D. The CDR3 is 16 residues long. Trimming took off 1 base at V and 0 bases at J, with 8 bases between the two ends. The germline CDR1 and CDR2 sequences are SGHRS and YFSETQ. CDR3 DNA: TGCGCCAGCAGCTTGACAGCTACCTCTGGGGCCAACGTCCTGACTTTC. This encodes CASSLTATSGANVLTF.

At least ten counts were recorded for this clonotype. This sequence joins TRBV5-1 and TRBJ2-7; D gene ambiguous. Between the trimmed V and J ends, which lost 1 base and 0 bases, there was a span of 11 bases. The germline V gene encodes CDR1 SGHRS and CDR2 YFSETQ. The CDR3 is 15 residues long. The CDR3 reads CASSLSGSSSYEQYF. The DNA for the CDR3 is TGCGCCAGCAGCTTGAGTGGGTCGAGCTCCTACGAGCAGTACTTC.

This clonotype was detected a few times. In DNA form, the CDR3 reads TGTGCCAGCAGCGGTGGACAGGGAGGGTCCTACGAGCAGTACTTC. This encodes CASSGGQGGSYEQYF. This rearrangement joins TRBV12-3 or TRBV12-4 to TRBJ2-7, with TRBD1 as a possible D gene (8 bases). The CDR3 totals 15 residues. Trimming shortened V by 6 bases and J by 1 base, and 16 bases separated the two germline ends.

The genes are TRBV28 and TRBJ2-7, with TRBD1 matching over 9 bases. The V and J ends lost 3 bases and 2 bases, in that order; junction bases with no gene match: 11. CDR3 length: 17 residues. The germline V gene has CDR1 MDHEN and CDR2 SYDVKM. The CDR3 reads CASSFQDRGAPTYEQYF. CDR3 sequence (DNA): TGTGCCAGCAGTTTTCAGGACAGGGGCGCTCCTACCTACGAGCAGTACTTC.